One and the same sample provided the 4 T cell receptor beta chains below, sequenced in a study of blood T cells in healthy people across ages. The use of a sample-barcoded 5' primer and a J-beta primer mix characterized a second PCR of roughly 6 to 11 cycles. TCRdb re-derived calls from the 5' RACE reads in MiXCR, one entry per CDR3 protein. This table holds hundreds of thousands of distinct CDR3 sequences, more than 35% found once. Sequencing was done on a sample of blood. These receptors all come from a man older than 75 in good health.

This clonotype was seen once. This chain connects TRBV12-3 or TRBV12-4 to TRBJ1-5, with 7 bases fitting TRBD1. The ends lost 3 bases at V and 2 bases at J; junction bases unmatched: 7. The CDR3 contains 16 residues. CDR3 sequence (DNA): TGTGCCAGCAGTTTCACCAGGGGGGAAGGCAATCAGCCCCAGCATTTT. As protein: CASSFTRGEGNQPQHF.

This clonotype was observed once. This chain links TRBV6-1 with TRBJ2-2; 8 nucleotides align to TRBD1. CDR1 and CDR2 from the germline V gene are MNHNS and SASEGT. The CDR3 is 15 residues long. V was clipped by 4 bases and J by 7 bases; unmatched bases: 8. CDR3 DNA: TGTGCCAGCAGTGGGTTGGACAGGGCCGGCGGGGAGCTGTTTTTT. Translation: CASSGLDRAGGELFF.

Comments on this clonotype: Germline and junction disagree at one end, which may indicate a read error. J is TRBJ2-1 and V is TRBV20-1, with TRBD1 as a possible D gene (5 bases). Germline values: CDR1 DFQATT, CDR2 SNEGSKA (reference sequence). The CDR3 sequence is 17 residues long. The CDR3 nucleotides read TGCAGTGCGAGAGCCATCTCGACAGTGCCGACCTACAATGAGCAGTTCTTC. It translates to CSARAISTVPTYNEQFF.

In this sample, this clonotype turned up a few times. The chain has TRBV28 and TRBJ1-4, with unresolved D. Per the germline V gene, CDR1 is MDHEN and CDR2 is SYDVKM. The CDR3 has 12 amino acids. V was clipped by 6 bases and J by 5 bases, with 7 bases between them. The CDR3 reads CASRTGNEKLFF. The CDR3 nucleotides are TGTGCCAGCAGGACGGGAAATGAAAAACTGTTTTTT.